The 23 T cell receptor beta chains presented below share a single source sample, sequenced in a study of blood T cell repertoires in COVID-19. The protocol was immunoSEQ multiplex PCR, while the TCRdb copy is restricted to in-frame clones and leaves out a portion. The data hold approximately 350,000 clones, with around nine tenths observed a single time. The sample consisted of peripheral blood. The source of these receptors is a woman aged 18-29 years who had recovered from COVID-19.

The J gene is TRBJ2-3, the V gene TRBV5-1, with 14 bases fitting TRBD2. The CDR3 has 17 residues. With 2 bases clipped from V and 3 bases from J, the junction kept 5 bases outside the gene matches. Germline CDR1 SGHRS, CDR2 YFSETQ. CDR3 DNA: TGCGCCAGCAGCTTAGGGACTAGCGGGAGCGGGACAGATACGCAGTATTTT. It codes for CASSLGTSGSGTDTQYF. The full variable domain, completed using reference TRBV5-1 and TRBJ2-3, is KAGVTQTPRYLIKTRGQQVTLSCSPISGHRSVSWYQQTPGQGLQFLFEYFSETQRNKGNFPGRFSGRQFSNSRSEMNVSTLELGDSALYLCASSLGTSGSGTDTQYFGPGTRLTVL.

The CDR3 region is CASSSIAGNYNEQFF. The DNA for the CDR3 is TGTGCCAGCAGCTCCATAGCGGGCAATTACAATGAGCAGTTCTTC. The chain recombines TRBV5-4 with TRBJ2-1, with 7 bases lining up with TRBD2. The germline gives CDR1 SGHNT, CDR2 YYREEE (reference sequence). With 3 bases clipped from V and 4 bases from J, the junction kept 7 bases outside the gene matches. The CDR3 loop spans 15 amino acids.

This chain links TRBV10-1 with TRBJ2-7; 7 nucleotides line up with TRBD1. Per germline, CDR1 WNHNN and CDR2 SYGVQD (reference sequence). Trimming took 9 bases from V and 2 from J; bases not matched to a gene: 4. CDR3 length: 12 amino acids. The CDR3, as DNA: TGCGCCAGTTCGGGACAGCCCTACGAGCAGTACGTC. It codes for CASSGQPYEQYV.

This clone was counted a few times. The CDR3 DNA sequence: TGTGCCAGCAGTGACAACTACAATGAGCAGTTCTTC. This gives the protein CASSDNYNEQFF. The rearrangement joins TRBV6-1 to TRBJ2-1; D gene uncertain. The ends were cut back, 3 bases at V and 3 bases at J, with 3 bases in the middle. The germline CDR1 and CDR2 sequences are MNHNS and SASEGT. This CDR3 spans 12 amino acids.

The V call is TRBV9, the J call TRBJ2-6; 7 bases are shared with TRBD1. CDR1 and CDR2 from the germline V gene are SGDLS and YYNGEE. CDR3 length equals 18 residues. The V and J ends lost 4 bases and 0 bases, in that order; junction bases with no gene match: 10. The CDR3 spells CASSPRQGSNSGANVLTF. In DNA form, the CDR3 reads TGTGCCAGCAGCCCACGACAGGGCTCCAACTCTGGGGCCAACGTCCTGACTTTC. The full variable domain, its missing parts supplied by reference TRBV9 and TRBJ2-6, is DSGVTQTPKHLITATGQRVTLRCSPRSGDLSVYWYQQSLDQGLQFLIQYYNGEERAKGNILERFSAQQFPDLHSELNLSSLELGDSALYFCASSPRQGSNSGANVLTFGAGSRLTVL.

The V gene is TRBV11-3, the J gene TRBJ2-5, with 10 positions matching TRBD2. Per germline, CDR1 SGHNT and CDR2 YENEEA. This CDR3 contains 15 residues. With 2 bases clipped from V and 1 base from J, the junction kept 1 base outside the gene matches. DNA for the CDR3: TGTGCCAGCAGCTTAACTAGCGGGACCCAAGAGACCCAGTACTTC. This translates into CASSLTSGTQETQYF.

Concerning this clone itself: The same CDR3 is also encoded by other DNA sequences in this sample. V and J are TRBV6-5 and TRBJ1-1; 8 bases fit TRBD1. V lost 5 bases and J lost 1; bases outside the gene matches: 3. CDR3 length equals 14 residues. Germline V gene lookup returns CDR1 MNHEY and CDR2 SVGAGI. DNA for the CDR3: TGTGCCAGCAGTCTGACAGGGGCGAACACTGAAGCTTTCTTT. This sequence encodes CASSLTGANTEAFF.

The chain has TRBV4-3 and TRBJ2-1, with 11 positions matching TRBD2. The V gene's germline CDR1 is LGHNA and CDR2 YSLEER. The CDR3 has 16 residues. V dropped 4 bases and J dropped 8; count of bases not matched to a gene: 10. The CDR3 sequence: CASSPLPGLAADEQFF. The DNA of the CDR3 is TGCGCCAGCAGCCCTCTTCCGGGACTAGCGGCTGATGAGCAGTTCTTC.

DNA of the CDR3: TGTGCCAGCAGCCCTGCCACCGGGACAGGGACCCCTCATGGGGCCAACGTCCTGACTTTC. This encodes CASSPATGTGTPHGANVLTF. The chain recombines TRBV14 with TRBJ2-6; 9 nucleotides line up with TRBD1. This CDR3 contains 20 residues. The V and J ends lost 4 bases and 3 bases, in that order; junction bases with no gene match: 16. CDR1 and CDR2 from the germline V gene are SGHDN and FVKESK.

The V call is TRBV11-2, the J call TRBJ1-1; no reliable D call. In germline, CDR1 is SGHAT, CDR2 FQNNGV. V lost 4 bases and J 2 bases, leaving 11 bases between the germline ends. The CDR3 totals 14 residues. In DNA form, the CDR3 reads TGTGCCAGCAGCTCTATGATTCCTAACACTGAAGCTTTCTTT. Protein product: CASSSMIPNTEAFF.

The genes are TRBV10-3 and TRBJ1-2, with D tentatively TRBD1 (5 bases). The CDR3 totals 14 residues. CDR1 ENHRY and CDR2 SYGVKD come from the germline V gene. Trimming left V 6 bases short and J 1 base short, with 12 bases between. Written as DNA, the CDR3 is TGTGCCATCAGCCATCGGGGGAATAACTATGGCTACACCTTC. This translates into CAISHRGNNYGYTF.

J is TRBJ2-1 and V is TRBV27, with D maybe TRBD2 (5 bases). V was cut by 0 bases and J by 5 bases, with 11 bases left in between. This CDR3 comprises 15 residues. Germline V gives CDR1 MNHEY, CDR2 SMNVEV (reference sequence). In nucleotides, the CDR3 is TGTGCCAGCAGTTTATCTAGCGTACGGCACAATGAGCAGTTCTTC. Translation gives CASSLSSVRHNEQFF.

The V gene is TRBV7-2, the J gene TRBJ2-2; no firm D call. The ends were cut back, 8 bases at V and 4 bases at J, with 17 bases in the middle. CDR1 and CDR2 (germline): SGHTA, FQGNSA. The CDR3 is made up of 15 amino acids. The CDR3 is CASAYSELTTGELFF. CDR3 bases: TGTGCCAGCGCCTATTCCGAGTTAACCACCGGGGAGCTGTTTTTT.

The J gene is TRBJ2-1, the V gene TRBV7-9; 9 bases fit TRBD2. With 3 bases clipped from V and 5 bases from J, the junction kept 2 bases outside the gene matches. CDR1 and CDR2 from the germline V gene are SEHNR and FQNEAQ (reference sequence). The CDR3 is made up of 14 amino acids. CDR3 sequence (DNA): TGTGCCAGCAGCTTTGCTAGCGGGAACAATGAGCAGTTCTTC. This encodes CASSFASGNNEQFF.

Details on this clone: At one boundary the junction diverges from the germline segment, which might be a read error. The V and J genes are TRBV6-5 and TRBJ2-1; 8 bases match TRBD2. The CDR3 loop spans 15 amino acids. CDR1 is MNHEY, CDR2 SVGAGI, per germline. CDR3 coding DNA: TGTGCCAGCAGTGACTCGGGACTAGTTTTCAATGAGCAGTTCTTC. Protein: CASSDSGLVFNEQFF.

The J gene is TRBJ1-2, the V gene TRBV19; D perhaps matches TRBD1 (6 bases). Germline V gene data show CDR1 as LNHDA and CDR2 as SQIVND (reference sequence). The CDR3 is made up of 14 amino acids. Trimming stripped 8 bases from V and 0 bases from J, with 13 bases between. The DNA of the CDR3 is TGTGCCAGTCTCGGGACACCGACTAACTATGGCTACACCTTC. It specifies CASLGTPTNYGYTF.

J is TRBJ2-5 and V is TRBV6-2 or TRBV6-3; 11 bases fit TRBD2. The CDR3 covers 16 residues. The V segment lost 5 bases and the J segment 4 bases; nucleotides outside the gene matches: 9. The germline V gene has CDR1 MNHEY and CDR2 SVGEGT. In DNA form, the CDR3 reads TGTGCCAGCAGTCGCCTAGCGGGAGGATACGGAGAGACCCAGTACTTC. Translating it yields CASSRLAGGYGETQYF.

This clone was found a few times. The J gene is TRBJ1-2, the V gene TRBV19; 7 bases line up with TRBD1. CDR3 length: 13 amino acids. The germline gives CDR1 LNHDA, CDR2 SQIVND (reference sequence). V dropped 5 bases and J dropped 3; count of bases not matched to a gene: 3. This CDR3 is CASSSGTDYGYTF. CDR3 nucleotides: TGTGCCAGTAGTTCTGGGACAGACTATGGCTACACCTTC.

Only a few counts were recorded for this clone. The rearrangement joins TRBV29-1 to TRBJ2-2, with D maybe TRBD2 (6 bases). The V end was cut by 4 bases, the J end by 2 bases, with 11 bases between. The CDR3 spans 14 residues. The germline V gene encodes CDR1 SQVTM and CDR2 ANQGSEA. CDR3 sequence reads: CSVVTGSNTGELFF. The CDR3 bases are TGCAGCGTTGTTACCGGGAGCAACACCGGGGAGCTGTTTTTT.

This clone was counted once. The chain recombines TRBV4-1 with TRBJ2-1, with 8 bases fitting TRBD2. Unmatched junction bases numbered 10, after V lost 3 bases and J lost 6 bases. Germline V gene sequence: CDR1 MGHRA, CDR2 YSYEKL. The CDR3 has 16 amino acids. The CDR3 is CASSQESGSLGNEQFF. CDR3 sequence (DNA): TGCGCCAGCAGCCAGGAGAGCGGGAGTCTTGGCAATGAGCAGTTCTTC.

The chain carries TRBV6-2 or TRBV6-3 and TRBJ1-2; D is possibly TRBD1 (6 bases). Trimming removed 5 bases at V and 4 bases at J, with 11 bases between. Germline V gives CDR1 MNHEY, CDR2 SVGEGT. The CDR3 length is 13 residues. CDR3 sequence (DNA): TGTGCCAGCAGTCTACAGGGCGGCTATGGCTACACCTTC. Translated: CASSLQGGYGYTF.

In DNA, the CDR3 is TGTGCCAGCAGACACAGGGGGGAGCCCCAGCATTTT. It encodes CASRHRGEPQHF. The V and J genes are TRBV12-3 or TRBV12-4 and TRBJ1-5, with 8 bases that match TRBD1. The CDR3 has 12 amino acids. Trimming at V came to 6 bases and at J to 8 bases, leaving 3 bases not matched to a gene.

The rearrangement uses TRBV6-2 or TRBV6-3 and TRBJ2-4; D may be TRBD2 (6 bases). V dropped 7 bases and J dropped 1 base, with 14 bases sitting between them. The CDR3 is made up of 15 amino acids. The germline CDR1 and CDR2 sequences are MNHEY and SVGEGT. CDR3 sequence reads: CASNPGAGAKNIQYF. Written as DNA, the CDR3 is TGTGCCAGCAACCCAGGTGCGGGGGCCAAAAACATTCAGTACTTC.